These 28 T cell receptor beta chains originate from one sample sequenced in a study of identical twins. From the 5' RACE reads, TCRdb called clonotypes with MiXCR, one entry per CDR3 protein. This table holds about 220,000 distinct CDR3 sequences, 6.5% found once. The same data also contributed to another study, on T cells expressing NK-cell markers.

The sample taken for sequencing was CD8+ T cells sorted from blood. These receptors all stem from a woman younger than 30 in good health.

The table lists this clonotype with a few counts. V usage is TRBV15 and J usage is TRBJ2-3, with D perhaps TRBD2 (6 bases). The germline V and J ends were trimmed by 8 bases and 1 base, with 7 bases remaining between them. The CDR3 has 12 residues. Germline V gives CDR1 LNHNV, CDR2 YYDKDF (reference sequence). CDR3 sequence: CATGTRTDTQYF. Written as DNA, the CDR3 is TGTGCCACCGGGACTCGCACAGATACGCAGTATTTT.

The chain combines TRBV5-1 with TRBJ2-2, with 11 bases that match TRBD2. CDR1 SGHRS and CDR2 YFSETQ come from the germline V gene. This CDR3 spans 16 amino acids. V was pared by 5 bases and J by 1 base, with 4 bases of the junction left unmatched. The CDR3 loop is CASRHGLAGNTGELFF. CDR3 DNA: TGCGCCAGCAGACATGGACTAGCGGGGAACACCGGGGAGCTGTTTTTT.

At least ten counts were recorded for this clonotype. V is TRBV10-1 and J is TRBJ1-2; D gene unclear. This CDR3 spans 14 amino acids. CDR1 WNHNN and CDR2 SYGVQD come from the germline V gene (reference sequence). The V gene lost 0 bases and the J gene lost 4 bases, with 9 bases spanning the gap. CDR3: CASSESIDGYGYTF. CDR3 sequence (DNA): TGCGCCAGCAGTGAGTCGATAGACGGCTATGGCTACACCTTC.

This sequence joins TRBV5-5 and TRBJ2-1; D remains ambiguous. There are 13 residues in the CDR3. The ends were cut back, 3 bases at V and 12 bases at J, with 16 bases in the middle. Looked up from germline, CDR1 is SGHKS and CDR2 is YYEKEE (reference sequence). In DNA form, the CDR3 reads TGTGCCAGCAGCTCTGGCCCCCGGAGTTGGCAGTTCTTC. This encodes CASSSGPRSWQFF.

This clonotype came up a few times. This chain uses TRBV29-1 with TRBJ2-7; 7 positions agree with TRBD1. Trimming removed 6 bases from V and 11 bases from J; junction bases left unmatched: 4. The germline gives CDR1 SQVTM, CDR2 ANQGSEA. This CDR3 comprises 9 residues. CDR3 in amino acids: CSVAGQEYF. CDR3 DNA sequence: TGCAGCGTGGCTGGACAGGAGTACTTC.

This sequence joins TRBV12-3 or TRBV12-4 and TRBJ2-2, with D maybe TRBD1 (5 bases). The CDR3 length is 15 residues. Trimming removed 6 bases from V and 5 bases from J, with 16 bases in between. CDR3 DNA sequence: TGTGCCAGCAGCTCCCCCTTGACAGATACCGGGGAGCTGTTTTTT. This codes for CASSSPLTDTGELFF.

This clonotype has a handful of counts. This chain uses TRBV5-4 with TRBJ2-3; TRBD2 matches 12 bases. This CDR3 spans 15 amino acids. Germline V lookup: CDR1 SGHNT, CDR2 YYREEE (reference sequence). V shed 2 bases and J 4 bases; nucleotides not matched to a gene: 2. As DNA, the CDR3 is TGTGCCAGCAGCTTCCTAGCGGGAGGGCCAGATACGCAGTATTTT. Amino acids: CASSFLAGGPDTQYF.

This clonotype was seen a handful of times. This sequence joins TRBV7-9 and TRBJ1-6; 8 positions match TRBD1. In germline, CDR1 is SEHNR, CDR2 FQNEAQ (reference sequence). After removal of 5 bases from V and 7 bases from J, the junction contained 4 bases not matched to a gene. The CDR3 extends over 14 amino acids. DNA of the CDR3: TGTGCCAGCAGCATTGACAGGGGAAATTCACCCCTCCACTTT. Amino acids: CASSIDRGNSPLHF.

This clonotype turned up a few times. The V and J genes are TRBV13 and TRBJ2-3; TRBD2 aligns across 7 bases. Germline V gene data show CDR1 as PRHDT and CDR2 as FYEKMQ (reference sequence). There are 13 residues in the CDR3. After removal of 8 bases from V and 4 bases from J, the junction contained 6 bases not matched to a gene. CDR3 nucleotides: TGTGCCAGCTCAATGGGGGGGGCAGATACGCAGTATTTT. It specifies CASSMGGADTQYF. The full variable domain, its missing parts supplied by reference TRBV13 and TRBJ2-3, is AAGVIQSPRHLIKEKRETATLKCYPIPRHDTVYWYQQGPGQDPQFLISFYEKMQSDKGSIPDRFSAQQFSDYHSELNMSSLELGDSALYFCASSMGGADTQYFGPGTRLTVL.

This clonotype was seen ten or more times. Written as DNA, the CDR3 is TGTGCCGCTGAAGGGGGAAATGAGCAGTTCTTC. Encoded protein: CAAEGGNEQFF. The chain combines TRBV27 with TRBJ2-1, with D possibly being TRBD1 (6 bases). Per germline, CDR1 MNHEY and CDR2 SMNVEV (reference sequence). CDR3 length equals 11 residues. The V gene lost 11 bases and the J gene lost 7 bases, with 12 bases spanning the gap.

This clonotype was counted between two and nine times. The rearrangement uses TRBV11-1 and TRBJ2-7; TRBD1 agrees at 9 bases. In germline, CDR1 is SGHAT, CDR2 FQDESV (reference sequence). Trimming removed 0 bases from V and 4 bases from J; junction bases left unmatched: 13. The CDR3 extends over 18 amino acids. CDR3 DNA sequence: TGTGCCAGCAGCTTAGCTAGACTGGACAGGGGCGATCCTTACGAGCAGTACTTC. Translating it yields CASSLARLDRGDPYEQYF.

This sequence joins TRBV20-1 and TRBJ2-3; no firm D call. Deletions cut 0 bases from V and 0 bases from J, with 13 bases between. CDR1 is DFQATT, CDR2 SNEGSKA, per germline (reference sequence). This CDR3 contains 16 residues. This CDR3 reads CSARDRKGSSTDTQYF. DNA of the CDR3: TGCAGTGCTAGAGATCGTAAAGGCAGCAGCACAGATACGCAGTATTTT.

This clonotype was picked up many times. J is TRBJ2-3 and V is TRBV10-3; D may be TRBD2 (5 bases). The CDR3 consists of 16 residues. CDR1 is ENHRY, CDR2 SYGVKD, per germline. Trimming cost V 4 bases and J 5 bases, with 19 bases left between them. Here the CDR3 reads CAISAIGGIEGDTQYF. As DNA, the CDR3 is TGTGCCATCAGTGCTATTGGCGGTATAGAGGGAGATACGCAGTATTTT.

This clonotype came up a few times. The rearrangement uses TRBV5-5 and TRBJ2-3; D perhaps matches TRBD2 (5 bases). Per the germline V gene, CDR1 is SGHKS and CDR2 is YYEKEE (reference sequence). The CDR3 length is 14 residues. Trimming left V 7 bases short and J 5 bases short, with 17 bases between. CDR3 sequence reads: CASRGPAGRDTQYF. CDR3 nucleotide sequence: TGTGCCAGCCGCGGGCCGGCGGGCCGAGATACGCAGTATTTT. Filled out from reference TRBV5-5 and TRBJ2-3, the complete variable domain reads DAGVTQSPTHLIKTRGQQVTLRCSPISGHKSVSWYQQVLGQGPQFIFQYYEKEERGRGNFPDRFSARQFPNYSSELNVNALLLGDSALYLCASRGPAGRDTQYFGPGTRLTVL.

This clonotype was observed a few times. This chain connects TRBV4-3 to TRBJ2-1; tentatively, D is TRBD1 (6 bases). V was pared by 0 bases and J by 5 bases, with 11 bases between. The CDR3 has 15 amino acids. From germline, CDR1 is LGHNA and CDR2 YSLEER. In nucleotides, the CDR3 is TGCGCCAGCAGCCAAGATGGGGGCTCGAACAATGAGCAGTTCTTC. It codes for CASSQDGGSNNEQFF.

This clonotype appeared a few times. The V gene is TRBV11-3, the J gene TRBJ2-1; 10 bases map to TRBD2. From germline, CDR1 is SGHNT and CDR2 YENEEA. Trimming removed 1 base from V and 2 bases from J; junction bases left unmatched: 5. CDR3 length: 17 amino acids. The CDR3 coding sequence is TGTGCCAGCAGCTTAGCCCCAGGACTAGCGGCCTACAATGAGCAGTTCTTC. Translating gives CASSLAPGLAAYNEQFF.

The CDR3 DNA follows: TGTGCCAGCAGAATCGGCGGAACGCAGTATTTT. It is translated as CASRIGGTQYF. The chain employs TRBV27 and TRBJ2-3; D gene unclear. Germline V gene lookup returns CDR1 MNHEY and CDR2 SMNVEV (reference sequence). The CDR3 has 11 residues. The V end lost 6 bases, the J end lost 9 bases, and 10 bases lay between the germline ends.

CDR3 nucleotide sequence: TGTGCCAGCAGCTTAGAAGGGGGCGGCAGGTACGAGCAGTACTTC. It yields the protein CASSLEGGGRYEQYF. The V call is TRBV7-2, the J call TRBJ2-7; 7 bases agree with TRBD1. Germline V gene sequence: CDR1 SGHTA, CDR2 FQGNSA. Trimming removed 1 base from V and 4 bases from J; junction bases left unmatched: 7. This CDR3 spans 15 amino acids.

The chain carries TRBV20-1 and TRBJ1-5; D ambiguous. Germline values: CDR1 DFQATT, CDR2 SNEGSKA (reference sequence). The CDR3 is 12 residues long. V lost 5 bases and J lost 1, with 6 bases in between. The CDR3 region is CSASDSNQPQHF. The CDR3 bases are TGCAGTGCTTCTGACAGCAATCAGCCCCAGCATTTT.

The rearrangement uses TRBV11-2 and TRBJ2-1; no clear D gene. The germline V gene has CDR1 SGHAT and CDR2 FQNNGV. The CDR3 runs to 15 residues. Trimming removed 7 bases at V and 0 bases at J, with 13 bases between. This CDR3 is CASTSQLSSYNEQFF. The CDR3 bases are TGTGCCAGCACCTCGCAGTTGAGCTCCTACAATGAGCAGTTCTTC.

This chain connects TRBV5-5 to TRBJ2-7, with D perhaps assigned TRBD1 or TRBD2 (6 bases each). The CDR3 loop spans 14 amino acids. Germline CDR1 reads SGHKS; CDR2 reads YYEKEE (reference sequence). V was shortened by 4 bases and J by 4 bases, with 15 bases between the two germline ends. CDR3 protein: CASSRGTTFYEQYF. CDR3 sequence (DNA): TGTGCCAGCAGCCGGGGGACAACCTTTTACGAGCAGTACTTC.

This clonotype came up a few times. The chain carries TRBV27 and TRBJ2-7, with 12 bases identical to TRBD2. The CDR3 totals 14 residues. V shed 5 bases, J shed 3 bases, and the junction held 2 bases outside the gene matches. Germline CDR1 is MNHEY and CDR2 is SMNVEV (reference sequence). The CDR3 sequence: CASSRLAGDYEQYF. The CDR3 DNA reads TGTGCCAGCAGTCGACTAGCGGGAGACTACGAGCAGTACTTC.

This chain connects TRBV20-1 to TRBJ2-7; 13 positions agree with TRBD2. Germline CDR1 and CDR2: DFQATT and SNEGSKA (reference sequence). V lost 6 bases to trimming and J lost 0 bases; unmatched junction nucleotides: 5. This CDR3 is built from 15 residues. The CDR3 nucleotides read TGCAGTGCAGGGACTAGCGGGACGAGCTCCTACGAGCAGTACTTC. Its protein product is CSAGTSGTSSYEQYF.

The sample holds many counts of this clonotype. V is TRBV10-2 and J is TRBJ2-7; D is unclear. V shed 7 bases and J shed 4 bases, with 8 bases lying between them. Looked up from germline, CDR1 is WSHSY and CDR2 is SAAADI. The CDR3 covers 11 residues. CDR3 nucleotides: TGCGCCAGCACCGGCCAGTACGAGCAGTACTTC. It encodes CASTGQYEQYF.

This clonotype was picked up a small number of times. The J gene is TRBJ2-1, the V gene TRBV5-6; D is perhaps TRBD2 (5 bases). Germline CDR1 is SGHDT and CDR2 is YYEEEE. CDR3 size: 15 residues. V was trimmed by 0 bases and J by 3 bases, leaving 10 bases between them. The CDR3 DNA follows: TGTGCCAGCAGCTTGGGGGGAGAAGGCTACAATGAGCAGTTCTTC. As protein: CASSLGGEGYNEQFF.

This clonotype was seen repeatedly, ten times or more. The gene calls are TRBV25-1 and TRBJ2-3; D unclear. This CDR3 spans 16 amino acids. Germline loops: CDR1 MGHDK, CDR2 SYGVNS. V was cut by 1 base and J by 0 bases, with 11 bases left in between. The CDR3 DNA reads as TGTGCCAGCAGTGAATTTCCAGAGCCGAGCACAGATACGCAGTATTTT. Amino acids: CASSEFPEPSTDTQYF. The whole variable domain, remainder taken from reference TRBV25-1 and TRBJ2-3, is EADIYQTPRYLVIGTGKKITLECSQTMGHDKMYWYQQDPGMELHLIHYSYGVNSTEKGDLSSESTVSRIRTEHFPLTLESARPSHTSQYLCASSEFPEPSTDTQYFGPGTRLTVL.

The sample holds a few counts of this clonotype. J is TRBJ2-7 and V is TRBV7-9; possibly TRBD1 for D (6 bases). CDR3 length: 15 amino acids. The V and J ends lost 2 bases and 0 bases respectively, with 11 bases between them. Germline lookup yields CDR1 SEHNR and CDR2 FQNEAQ (reference sequence). CDR3 nucleotide sequence: TGTGCCAGCAGCTTAAGGACAGACCTCTCCTACGAGCAGTACTTC. Translation: CASSLRTDLSYEQYF.

The chain couples TRBV27 to TRBJ2-3; TRBD1 matches 9 bases. CDR1 is MNHEY and CDR2 is SMNVEV in the germline V gene (reference sequence). CDR3 length: 15 residues. V lost 5 bases to trimming and J lost 3 bases; unmatched junction nucleotides: 6. The DNA for the CDR3 is TGTGCCAGCAGTCGGGTGGGGACAGGGACAGATACGCAGTATTTT. Protein: CASSRVGTGTDTQYF.